The rows below give T cell receptor beta chains drawn from one sample of a study of lymphopenia after photon versus proton radiotherapy. Sequencing was performed with immunoSEQ multiplex PCR; in TCRdb, only in-frame clones are kept and a portion is missing. The sample records under 65,000 clones, roughly 83% being singletons. Sample: peripheral blood, taken from a patient treated with proton-based radiotherapy. The receptors come from a man between 60 and 70 years old with pancreatic cancer. CDR3s include the opening cysteine and the closing phenylalanine or tryptophan.

J gene,V gene,CDR3 protein
TRBJ2-7,TRBV18,CASSPPPGGREQYF
TRBJ2-6,TRBV4-2,CASSQLLGNAANVLTF
TRBJ1-5,TRBV30,CAWSVGSAVSFGQPQHF
TRBJ2-2,TRBV2,CASRGRGTGELFF
TRBJ1-2,TRBV7-2,CASSLAQPGQGKTSGYTF
TRBJ2-7,TRBV6-5,CASSYSAGGDYEQYF
TRBJ2-1,TRBV7-9,CASSLGSAGGYPYNEQFF
TRBJ1-2,TRBV30,CAWSVGTGPYGYTF
TRBJ1-1,TRBV6-1,CASSEGRTKNTEAFF
TRBJ2-7,TRBV28,CASRRAGLGTDYEQYF
TRBJ2-7,TRBV5-1,CASSLAGTSGSYEQYF
TRBJ2-3,TRBV9,CASSVESQSSTDTQYF
TRBJ2-5,TRBV6-6,CASSAPRGRETQYF
TRBJ2-1,TRBV19,CATAPQGLGEQFF
TRBJ2-5,TRBV28,CASSLGGSGQETQYF
TRBJ2-5,TRBV5-1,CASSLGNQETQYF
TRBJ1-1,TRBV4-2,CASSRSAGENTEAFF
TRBJ2-3,TRBV5-4,CASSLGLAGEITQYF
TRBJ2-3,TRBV2,CASRVSYIRTDTQYF
TRBJ2-2,TRBV11-2,CASSFRSKVTTGELFF
TRBJ1-1,TRBV2,CASGSGQWNTEAFF
TRBJ2-3,TRBV6-1,CASSEAGATDTQYF
TRBJ1-5,TRBV7-9,CASSLDLRGDGNQPQHF
TRBJ2-7,TRBV28,CASSLSNRGSYF
TRBJ1-4,TRBV7-9,CASSAYEGLSTNEKLFF
TRBJ2-7,TRBV18,CASSPQGPPYEQYF
TRBJ1-3,TRBV11-3,CASSPVQGSGNTIYF
TRBJ1-1,TRBV4-1,CASSQDSASGTEAFF
TRBJ2-3,TRBV6-5,CASILDFSSTDTQYF
TRBJ2-2,TRBV11-3,CASSFSSEDTGELFF
TRBJ2-7,TRBV2,CASASGYYEQYF
TRBJ2-7,TRBV5-4,CASSLQGRPEQYF
TRBJ2-2,TRBV6-1,CASSAIAGGTGELFF
TRBJ1-1,TRBV7-6,CASSLEGTFSMNTEAFF
TRBJ2-3,TRBV7-9,CASSNTGTDGDTQYF
TRBJ1-1,TRBV30,CASRTGTGFLMNTEAFF
TRBJ2-7,TRBV19,CASSLDTTSHEQYF
TRBJ2-7,TRBV2,CASSGFPGLAGGF
TRBJ2-5,TRBV29-1,CSTRRSSGQETQYF
TRBJ2-1,TRBV27,CASRRQGNYNEQFF
TRBJ2-3,TRBV5-4,CASSLTDRADTQYF